This T cell receptor beta chain derives from a study of blood T cells in healthy people across ages. Whole-study findings and limits: Naive CD4+ cells and diversity were both higher in long-lived donors than in aged donors. For the donors, CMV status was unknown and possibly confounded expanded clonotype changes.

A J-beta primer mix and a sample-barcoded 5' primer were used in a second PCR of roughly 7 to 12 cycles. TCRdb independently ran MiXCR on the 5' RACE reads; one entry per CDR3 protein. The sample lists approximately 780,000 distinct CDR3 sequences; under 30% were seen once. This clonotype occurred a few times. Its antigen is as yet unknown. Germline CDR1 and CDR2: MNHNS and SASEGT. V lost 7 bases, J lost 1 base, and 5 bases stayed unmatched. This CDR3 region has 15 residues. This sample also appeared in a second study, on T cells of mothers and their children. That source reports: Sequencing returned over 9 million TCR beta CDR3 reads per mother and 3 million to 3.5 million per child.

The chain employs TRBV6-1 and TRBJ2-1; 9 positions agree with TRBD1. The source of this sequence is a boy under 18 in good health. Sample: blood. DNA of the CDR3: TGTGCCAGCACACAGGGGGCTCTTTCCTACAATGAGCAGTTCTTC. Translation: CASTQGALSYNEQFF.